The 16 T cell receptor beta chains below come from one sample, sequenced in a study of blood T cells in healthy people across ages (dated by TCRdb to 2015 to 2017). The library was generated by 5' RACE. Sequenced using an Illumina HiSeq 2500. A second PCR of 7 to 11 cycles was performed with a sample-barcoded 5' primer and a J-beta primer mix. Starting from the raw public reads, TCRdb applied fastp trimming at Q25, assembled clones with MiXCR and retained in-frame beta chains. Each entry merges the rows of one CDR3 protein and shows their most common DNA and genes. The sample table records over 450,000 distinct CDR3 sequences; approximately 25% of these occur just once. The ten top clones hold under 9% of the sample. The sample was also reused in another study, on T cells of mothers and their children.

Sequencing input: blood. The receptors come from a boy younger than 18 in good health.

Ten or more counts support this clonotype. The genes are TRBV28 and TRBJ2-5; no reliable D call. The V and J ends lost 3 bases and 7 bases respectively, with 12 bases between them. The CDR3 has 13 amino acids. In germline, CDR1 is MDHEN, CDR2 SYDVKM. In DNA, the CDR3 is TGTGCCAGCAGTTTGCAAAAAGTGGTGACCCAGTACTTC. Translated, it gives CASSLQKVVTQYF.

The chain carries TRBV7-9 and TRBJ1-4; the D gene is possibly TRBD1 (5 bases). CDR3 length: 12 residues. V was clipped by 2 bases and J by 10 bases, with 8 bases between them. CDR1 and CDR2 from the germline V gene are SEHNR and FQNEAQ (reference sequence). The CDR3 region is CASSLRQGKLFF. CDR3 DNA: TGTGCCAGCAGCTTACGGCAGGGAAAACTGTTTTTT.

The chain has TRBV6-1 and TRBJ2-3; D is ambiguous. V lost 2 bases, J lost 6 bases, and 30 bases lay in between. CDR1 is MNHNS and CDR2 is SASEGT in the germline V gene. The CDR3 runs to 20 residues. The DNA of the CDR3 is TGTGCCAGCAGTGAATCTGTATCGGTTCCGGTAGCAGACTTTTGGGATACGCAGTATTTT. Protein sequence: CASSESVSVPVADFWDTQYF.

V gene TRBV14 combines with J gene TRBJ2-5; maybe TRBD2 (6 bases). V lost 0 bases and J 3 bases, leaving 23 bases between the germline ends. From germline, CDR1 is SGHDN and CDR2 FVKESK. CDR3 size: 19 residues. The CDR3 DNA sequence: TGTGCCAGCAGCCAAGAACGGTTGTCTTTTTGGGGGGAGAAAGAGACCCAGTACTTC. It is translated as CASSQERLSFWGEKETQYF.

This clonotype was detected a few times. At one end the junction does not follow the germline gene, possibly because of a read error. The rearrangement uses TRBV20-1 and TRBJ2-7, with 9 bases fitting TRBD2. The CDR3 sequence is 12 residues long. Germline V gene lookup returns CDR1 DFQATT and CDR2 SNEGSKA (reference sequence). The CDR3 region has the DNA TGCAGTGCTTCCCCGGGAGGACTAGCGCCGAACTTC. Translation: CSASPGGLAPNF.

This clonotype was seen more than once but under ten times. The chain carries TRBV29-1 and TRBJ2-5, with D possibly TRBD2 on 7 matching bases. With the DNA end fitting TRBJ2-1 better, the J assignment may be wrong. CDR3 length equals 12 residues. Germline V gene data show CDR1 as SQVTM and CDR2 as ANQGSEA. For the CDR3, the DNA is TGCAGCATTAGGGGGGGTTTCAATGAGCAGTTCTTC. Translated: CSIRGGFNEQFF.

The V and J genes are TRBV5-1 and TRBJ2-7, with unresolved D. CDR1 is SGHRS and CDR2 is YFSETQ in the germline V gene. Trimming removed 0 bases at V and 0 bases at J, with 10 bases between. This CDR3 has 15 residues. The CDR3 loop is CASSLETLDSYEQYF. The CDR3 region has the DNA TGCGCCAGCAGCTTGGAGACTCTGGACTCCTACGAGCAGTACTTC.

This chain uses TRBV28 with TRBJ2-3, with 11 bases aligning to TRBD1. The germline V gene encodes CDR1 MDHEN and CDR2 SYDVKM. The CDR3 consists of 16 residues. Trimming cost V 5 bases and J 7 bases; bases outside gene matches: 11. The CDR3 is CASSPWSGQGAYTQYF. CDR3 bases: TGTGCCAGCAGTCCCTGGTCAGGACAGGGGGCATATACGCAGTATTTT.

This clonotype has a handful of counts. The gene calls are TRBV27 and TRBJ2-7; no clear D. V lost 0 bases, J lost 1 base, and 10 bases lay in between. This CDR3 is built from 15 residues. Germline lookup yields CDR1 MNHEY and CDR2 SMNVEV (reference sequence). CDR3 sequence reads: CASSLSPMESYEQYF. As DNA, the CDR3 is TGTGCCAGCAGTTTATCGCCCATGGAATCCTACGAGCAGTACTTC.

In this sample, this clonotype turned up many times. The rearrangement joins TRBV29-1 to TRBJ1-5; TRBD1 is a possible D gene (5 bases). The CDR3 contains 13 residues. The germline gives CDR1 SQVTM, CDR2 ANQGSEA. Between the trimmed V and J ends, which lost 4 bases and 3 bases, there was a span of 10 bases. In DNA, the CDR3 is TGCAGCGTTGTTGTCAGGGCCAATCAGCCCCAGCATTTT. Its protein product is CSVVVRANQPQHF.

The genes are TRBV4-1 and TRBJ2-1; D may be TRBD1 or TRBD2 (6 bases each). With 4 bases removed from V and 4 bases from J, the gap between germline ends came to 17 bases. This CDR3 has 16 amino acids. Per germline, CDR1 MGHRA and CDR2 YSYEKL. The CDR3 sequence: CASSRPGGGKYNEQFF. For the CDR3, the DNA is TGCGCCAGCAGCCGGCCTGGGGGCGGGAAATACAATGAGCAGTTCTTC.

The genes are TRBV29-1 and TRBJ2-1; no firm D call. Germline V gene lookup returns CDR1 SQVTM and CDR2 ANQGSEA. V lost 4 bases and J 15 bases, leaving 16 bases between the germline ends. The CDR3 length is 11 residues. The CDR3 bases are TGCAGCGTTGTTCTTAGTCCCGATACGTTCTTC. This translates into CSVVLSPDTFF.

V gene TRBV2 combines with J gene TRBJ1-2; D may be TRBD1 (5 bases). Trimming pared 1 base from V and 0 bases from J, leaving 21 bases between. The CDR3 extends over 19 amino acids. Germline values: CDR1 SNHLY, CDR2 FYNNEI. The CDR3 is CASSEGDSYSNQANYGYTF. CDR3 nucleotide sequence: TGTGCCAGCAGTGAAGGCGACAGCTACTCAAATCAAGCTAACTATGGCTACACCTTC.

The V and J genes are TRBV20-1 and TRBJ1-2; D is perhaps TRBD1 (5 bases). CDR1 is DFQATT, CDR2 SNEGSKA, per germline (reference sequence). CDR3 length equals 16 residues. The V end lost 5 bases, the J end lost 6 bases, and 25 bases lay between the germline ends. This CDR3 reads CSAPGGTFLPRNGYTF. The CDR3 DNA follows: TGCAGTGCTCCCGGGGGGACCTTCCTCCCAAGAAATGGCTACACCTTC.

In this sample, this clonotype turned up a few times. V usage is TRBV4-1 and J usage is TRBJ2-5, with unresolved D. CDR3 size: 15 residues. Trimming shortened V by 1 base and J by 1 base, and 10 bases separated the two germline ends. Germline V gene data show CDR1 as MGHRA and CDR2 as YSYEKL. For the CDR3, the DNA is TGCGCCAGCAGCCAAGGGGGTATCGTCCAAGAGACCCAGTACTTC. Amino acids: CASSQGGIVQETQYF.

This clonotype was observed a handful of times. CDR3 nucleotide sequence: TGCGCCAGCAGCCAAGATTCCGGAGAGACCCAGTACTTC. It specifies CASSQDSGETQYF. V gene TRBV4-3 combines with J gene TRBJ2-5, with D hard to call. The germline V gene encodes CDR1 LGHNA and CDR2 YSLEER. This CDR3 has 13 residues. V was shortened by 0 bases and J by 4 bases, with 6 bases between the two germline ends.